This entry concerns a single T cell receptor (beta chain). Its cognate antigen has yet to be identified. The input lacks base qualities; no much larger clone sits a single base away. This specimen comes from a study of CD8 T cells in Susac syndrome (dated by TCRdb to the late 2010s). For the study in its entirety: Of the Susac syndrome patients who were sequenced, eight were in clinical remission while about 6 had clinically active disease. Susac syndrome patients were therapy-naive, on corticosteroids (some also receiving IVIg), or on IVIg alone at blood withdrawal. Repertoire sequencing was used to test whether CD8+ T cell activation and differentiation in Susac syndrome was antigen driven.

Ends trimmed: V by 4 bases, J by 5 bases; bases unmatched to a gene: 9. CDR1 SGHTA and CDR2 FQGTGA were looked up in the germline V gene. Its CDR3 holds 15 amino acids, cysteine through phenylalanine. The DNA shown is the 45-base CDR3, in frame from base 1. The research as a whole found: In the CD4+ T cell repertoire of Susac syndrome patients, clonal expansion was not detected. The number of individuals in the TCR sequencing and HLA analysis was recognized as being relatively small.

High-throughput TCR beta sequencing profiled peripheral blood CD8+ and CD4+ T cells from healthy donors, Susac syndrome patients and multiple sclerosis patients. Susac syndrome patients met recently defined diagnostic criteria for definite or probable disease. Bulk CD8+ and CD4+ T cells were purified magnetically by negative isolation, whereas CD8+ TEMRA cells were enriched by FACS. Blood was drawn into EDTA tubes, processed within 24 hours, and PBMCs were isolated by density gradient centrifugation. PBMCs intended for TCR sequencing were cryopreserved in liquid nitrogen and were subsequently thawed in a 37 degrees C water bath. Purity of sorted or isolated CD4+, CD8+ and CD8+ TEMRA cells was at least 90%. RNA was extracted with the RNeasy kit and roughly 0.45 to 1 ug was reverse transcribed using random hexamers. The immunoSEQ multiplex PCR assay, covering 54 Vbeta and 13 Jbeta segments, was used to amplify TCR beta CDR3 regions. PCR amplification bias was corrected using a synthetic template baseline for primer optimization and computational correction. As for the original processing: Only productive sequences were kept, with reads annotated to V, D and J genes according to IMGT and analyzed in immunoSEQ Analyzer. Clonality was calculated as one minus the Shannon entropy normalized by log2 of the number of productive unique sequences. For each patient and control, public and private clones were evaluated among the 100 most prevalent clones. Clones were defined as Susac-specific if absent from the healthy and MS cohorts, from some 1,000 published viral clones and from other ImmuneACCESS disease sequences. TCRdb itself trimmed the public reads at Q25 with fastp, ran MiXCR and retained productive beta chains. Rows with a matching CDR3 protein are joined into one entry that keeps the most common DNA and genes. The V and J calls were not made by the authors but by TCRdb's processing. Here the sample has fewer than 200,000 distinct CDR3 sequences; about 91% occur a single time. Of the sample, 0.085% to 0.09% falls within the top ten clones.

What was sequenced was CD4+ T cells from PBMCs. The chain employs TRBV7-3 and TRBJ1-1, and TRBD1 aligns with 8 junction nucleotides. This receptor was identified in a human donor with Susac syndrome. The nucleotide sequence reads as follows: TGTGCCAGCAGCTCCGACAGGGGAACAGGAACTGAAGCTTTCTTT. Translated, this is CASSSDRGTGTEAFF.